This T cell receptor beta chain originates from a study of blood T cell repertoires in COVID-19. Study summary: The cDNA or gDNA used as material had been derived from T cells, B-cell-depleted T cells, or PBMCs.

Assay used: immunoSEQ multiplex PCR; TCRdb lists only in-frame clones, some missing. In the table there are over 300,000 clones, roughly 90% of which are singletons. Germline V gene lookup returns CDR1 MNHEY and CDR2 SVGAGI. The CDR3 spans 15 residues. V lost 4 bases to trimming and J lost 9 bases; unmatched junction nucleotides: 9. Sample: peripheral blood. The chain links TRBV6-5 to TRBJ1-6; the match to TRBD1 covers 7 bases. The TCR was taken from a man younger than 30 who had recovered from COVID-19. Written as DNA, the CDR3 is TGTGCCAGCAGTTCCGAGGGACAGTGGAGTTCACCCCTCCACTTT. This codes for CASSSEGQWSSPLHF.